The 26 T cell receptor beta chains in this list originate from one sample, sequenced in a study of blood T cells in healthy people across ages. With a J-beta primer mix and a sample-barcoded 5' primer, a second PCR ran 7 to 11 cycles. MiXCR was run by TCRdb on the 5' RACE reads, yielding one entry per CDR3 protein. The data show hundreds of thousands of distinct CDR3 sequences, 25% to 30% seen once. Sequencing used blood. These receptor sequences come from a woman aged 70-85 years in good health.

The V gene is TRBV27, the J gene TRBJ2-5, with 8 bases aligning to TRBD2. The junction had 12 bases not matched to a gene; V was cut back by 10 bases and J by 5 bases. The CDR3 is 14 amino acids. Germline CDR1 MNHEY, CDR2 SMNVEV (reference sequence). The CDR3 is CATKGAGAAETQYF. CDR3 in DNA: TGTGCCACCAAAGGAGCGGGAGCCGCGGAGACCCAGTACTTC.

This clonotype was recorded once. V usage is TRBV28 and J usage is TRBJ2-5, with TRBD1 identical over 8 bases. TRBJ2-1 matches the DNA end more closely, so the J call is doubtful. CDR1 is MDHEN and CDR2 is SYDVKM in the germline V gene. The CDR3 runs to 14 residues. DNA of the CDR3: TGTGCCAGCAGTCCGCATGACAGGGGAAATGAGCAGTTCTTC. The encoded protein is CASSPHDRGNEQFF.

CDR3 bases: TGCAGTGCTTCCCGGGAGTTGGGTCAGCCCCAGCATTTT. Its protein product is CSASRELGQPQHF. This chain joins TRBV20-1 and TRBJ1-5; D gene uncertain. The germline CDR1 and CDR2 sequences are DFQATT and SNEGSKA (reference sequence). CDR3 length: 13 residues. Trimming cost V 5 bases and J 6 bases, with 14 bases left between them.

The V gene is TRBV20-1, the J gene TRBJ2-1; D call uncertain. The CDR3 has 11 amino acids. Looked up from germline, CDR1 is DFQATT and CDR2 is SNEGSKA (reference sequence). V dropped 4 bases and J dropped 4 bases, with 5 bases sitting between them. CDR3 in DNA: TGCAGTGCTATATATTACAATGAGCAGTTCTTC. Residues: CSAIYYNEQFF.

V gene TRBV11-2 combines with J gene TRBJ2-5; D gene unclear. The V gene's germline CDR1 is SGHAT and CDR2 FQNNGV. Trimming cost V 1 base and J 7 bases, with 13 bases left between them. This CDR3 contains 14 residues. CDR3 protein: CASSLARVEWTQYF. The CDR3, as DNA: TGTGCCAGCAGCTTAGCTCGGGTTGAATGGACCCAGTACTTC.

This chain links TRBV3-1 with TRBJ2-3, with D possibly being TRBD1 (5 bases). Germline assignment: CDR1 LGHDT and CDR2 YNNKEL (reference sequence). The V gene lost 0 bases and the J gene lost 0 bases, with 10 bases spanning the gap. The CDR3 length is 16 residues. For the CDR3, the DNA is TGTGCCAGCAGCCAAGATGTAGGGGATAGCACAGATACGCAGTATTTT. Encoded protein: CASSQDVGDSTDTQYF.

This clonotype was detected ten times or more. The chain joins TRBV18 to TRBJ2-1; the D gene is possibly TRBD2 (5 bases). CDR1 is KGHSH, CDR2 LQKENI, per germline. CDR3 length equals 15 residues. Trimming stripped 6 bases from V and 5 bases from J, with 17 bases between. The CDR3 DNA follows: TGTGCCAGCTCCCCCCGTCAGAGGCGGGACAATGAGCAGTTCTTC. The encoded protein is CASSPRQRRDNEQFF.

V gene TRBV4-1 combines with J gene TRBJ2-5, with D possibly TRBD1 on 6 matching bases. TRBJ2-1 matches the DNA end more closely, so the J call is doubtful. Germline loops: CDR1 MGHRA, CDR2 YSYEKL. CDR3 length: 16 amino acids. The CDR3 bases are TGCGCCAGCAGCCAAGTGGGGACATGGGGAAACAATGAGCAGTTCTTC. It yields the protein CASSQVGTWGNNEQFF.

This clonotype was observed a few times. V and J are TRBV20-1 and TRBJ2-5; 10 bases match TRBD1. The J call could be wrong; TRBJ2-1 is a better fit for the DNA end. There are 14 residues in the CDR3. CDR1 is DFQATT and CDR2 is SNEGSKA in the germline V gene (reference sequence). CDR3 nucleotide sequence: TGCAGTGAAACCGGGACAGGGGACTACAATGAGCAGTTCTTC. Translation: CSETGTGDYNEQFF.

The V and J genes are TRBV9 and TRBJ2-7; 7 bases line up with TRBD1. Germline V lookup: CDR1 SGDLS, CDR2 YYNGEE. Trimming at V came to 3 bases and at J to 5 bases, leaving 11 bases not matched to a gene. The CDR3 contains 15 residues. CDR3 coding DNA: TGTGCCAGCAGCGCGAGCATTGGGACAGTCCACGAGCAGTACTTC. This codes for CASSASIGTVHEQYF.

This clonotype appeared many times. The chain uses TRBV12-3 or TRBV12-4 and TRBJ2-7; D uncertain. There are 12 residues in the CDR3. V was shortened by 6 bases and J by 0 bases, with 6 bases between the two germline ends. Here the CDR3 DNA reads TGTGCCAGCAGCGCGAGCTCCTACGAGCAGTACTTC. Its protein is CASSASSYEQYF.

The chain has TRBV5-1 and TRBJ1-1; possible D gene TRBD1, 6 bases. Trimming shortened V by 2 bases and J by 0 bases, and 14 bases separated the two germline ends. Germline CDR1 SGHRS, CDR2 YFSETQ. The CDR3 consists of 16 residues. CDR3 in DNA: TGCGCCAGCAGCTTTGAGGGGAGGACAGTGAACACTGAAGCTTTCTTT. Translated: CASSFEGRTVNTEAFF.

CDR3: CSATSRRDRGIEQYF. CDR3 in DNA: TGCAGTGCTACTTCCCGTCGGGACAGGGGAATCGAGCAGTACTTC. The V gene is TRBV20-1, the J gene TRBJ2-7; TRBD1 matches at 10 bases. After removal of 4 bases from V and 6 bases from J, the junction contained 12 bases not matched to a gene. The CDR3 contains 15 residues. Germline V CDR1 and CDR2: DFQATT, SNEGSKA (reference sequence).

V gene TRBV7-2 combines with J gene TRBJ2-7, with D possibly being TRBD1 or TRBD2 (5 bases each). Trimming shortened V by 5 bases and J by 3 bases, and 14 bases separated the two germline ends. The CDR3 sequence is 14 residues long. Germline CDR1 SGHTA, CDR2 FQGNSA. CDR3 nucleotides: TGTGCCAGCAGCCCAGCCGGGACCGGCTACGAGCAGTACTTC. It translates to CASSPAGTGYEQYF.

Only a few counts were recorded for this clonotype. J is TRBJ2-5 and V is TRBV5-4; 7 positions agree with TRBD2. Per the germline V gene, CDR1 is SGHNT and CDR2 is YYREEE (reference sequence). J was trimmed by 6 bases and V by 2 bases; bases with no gene match: 4. The length of the CDR3 is 13 residues. The CDR3 loop is CASSFGREQTQYF. The CDR3 DNA reads TGTGCCAGCAGCTTCGGGCGGGAGCAGACCCAGTACTTC.

On this clonotype: A junction end diverges from the germline sequence, so it may reflect a read error. This rearrangement joins TRBV5-6 to TRBJ2-5, with D possibly TRBD1 on 6 matching bases. The CDR3 totals 15 residues. The germline CDR1 and CDR2 sequences are SGHDT and YYEEEE. CDR3 protein: CARSLGANHKETQYF. The CDR3 nucleotides read TGTGCCCGCAGCTTGGGGGCAAACCATAAGGAGACCCAGTACTTC.

The genes are TRBV28 and TRBJ1-2, with a possible D match to TRBD1 (6 bases). The CDR3 loop spans 13 amino acids. Per the germline V gene, CDR1 is MDHEN and CDR2 is SYDVKM. Trimming took off 6 bases at V and 2 bases at J, with 10 bases between the two ends. CDR3 protein: CASRLQGNYGYTF. DNA of the CDR3: TGTGCCAGCAGGCTACAGGGAAACTATGGCTACACCTTC.

J is TRBJ1-2 and V is TRBV12-3 or TRBV12-4; 7 bases match TRBD1. CDR3 length: 16 amino acids. V gave up 6 bases and J gave up 3 bases; unmatched junction bases: 13. This CDR3 is CASSSRTGARDYGYTF. Here the CDR3 DNA reads TGTGCCAGCAGCTCAAGAACAGGGGCGCGTGACTATGGCTACACCTTC.

The V and J genes are TRBV20-1 and TRBJ2-3; possibly TRBD1 for D (5 bases). The length of the CDR3 is 12 residues. V lost 3 bases to trimming and J lost 5 bases, with 9 bases between them. Germline V CDR1 and CDR2: DFQATT, SNEGSKA (reference sequence). Written as DNA, the CDR3 is TGCAGTGCTAGGATCAGGGAAGATACGCAGTATTTT. Its protein is CSARIREDTQYF.

At least ten counts were recorded for this clonotype. The chain combines TRBV18 with TRBJ2-7, with unresolved D. The CDR3 has 14 residues. The germline CDR1 and CDR2 sequences are KGHSH and LQKENI. V was clipped by 4 bases and J by 3 bases, with 13 bases between them. CDR3 coding DNA: TGTGCCAGCTCACTTGGACCCACTCACTACGAGCAGTACTTC. Its protein product is CASSLGPTHYEQYF.

This clonotype was observed a few times. The rearrangement links TRBV9 to TRBJ2-2; the match to TRBD2 covers 12 bases. The V gene end was trimmed by 4 bases and the J gene end by 7 bases; junction bases not matched to a gene: 8. The CDR3 is 16 amino acids. The germline V gene has CDR1 SGDLS and CDR2 YYNGEE. The CDR3 nucleotides read TGTGCCAGCAGCCTGCGGACTAGCGGGATGATCGGGGAGCTGTTTTTT. Translated, it gives CASSLRTSGMIGELFF. The complete variable domain, with remaining parts taken from reference TRBV9 and TRBJ2-2, reads DSGVTQTPKHLITATGQRVTLRCSPRSGDLSVYWYQQSLDQGLQFLIQYYNGEERAKGNILERFSAQQFPDLHSELNLSSLELGDSALYFCASSLRTSGMIGELFFGEGSRLTVL.

This clonotype occurred once. J is TRBJ2-7 and V is TRBV6-5; TRBD1 might be the D (5 bases). This CDR3 is 14 amino acids long. The V gene's germline CDR1 is MNHEY and CDR2 SVGAGI. The V gene lost 7 bases and the J gene lost 2 bases, with 15 bases spanning the gap. The CDR3 DNA reads TGTGCCAGCAAGGGGTGGGGCTTAACCTACGAGCAGTACTTC. As protein: CASKGWGLTYEQYF.

This clonotype was counted ten times or more. This chain joins TRBV11-2 and TRBJ1-2; D call uncertain. V gave up 9 bases and J gave up 4 bases, with 18 bases separating them. This CDR3 comprises 14 residues. Germline V gene sequence: CDR1 SGHAT, CDR2 FQNNGV. Here the CDR3 DNA reads TGTGCCAGTCCGCCGACCCGCCTCCTCTATGGCTACACCTTC. This encodes CASPPTRLLYGYTF.

This rearrangement joins TRBV5-5 to TRBJ2-2; D unclear. Trimming left V 1 base short and J 6 bases short, with 13 bases between. Germline CDR1 SGHKS, CDR2 YYEKEE (reference sequence). The CDR3 has 15 amino acids. The CDR3 DNA sequence: TGTGCCAGCAGCTTGTGGTTTCAGATCCCCGGGGAGCTGTTTTTT. This encodes CASSLWFQIPGELFF.

This chain links TRBV7-2 with TRBJ2-7; D may be TRBD2 (5 bases). V lost 3 bases, J lost 6 bases, and 15 bases lay in between. CDR3 length: 14 amino acids. Germline CDR1 SGHTA, CDR2 FQGNSA. The CDR3 bases are TGTGCCAGCAGCTTTTTGGACCGGGAAAGCGAGCAGTACTTC. Translation gives CASSFLDRESEQYF.

This rearrangement joins TRBV12-3 or TRBV12-4 to TRBJ2-7; 9 nucleotides agree with TRBD1. This CDR3 comprises 12 residues. Losses at the gene ends were 6 bases for V and 12 bases for J; bases not matched to a gene: 9. CDR3 in DNA: TGTGCCAGCAGGGGACAGGGTCTATTAGGGTACTTC. Translation: CASRGQGLLGYF.